This T cell receptor (beta chain) was captured by sequencing in a study of T cells in Graves' hyperthyroidism and ophthalmopathy. Across the study: It was at initial diagnosis, before any treatment, that peripheral blood was collected.

TCR beta CDR3 sequences were amplified from RNA transcripts. The study used the HTBI primer set for a first-round RT-PCR of the TCR CDR3. TCRdb processed the multiplex PCR reads anew with MiXCR; each CDR3 protein has one entry. Of 350,000 or so distinct CDR3 sequences in the sample, around 20% were seen once. Ten or more counts support this clonotype. Disease duration under 2 months; hyperthyroidism patients were aged 18 to 65. Researchers barred patients who had uncontrolled infection, other autoimmune disease, pregnancy or lactation. Each diagnosis was grounded in clinical symptoms, serum thyroxine and TRAb, thyroid ultrasound, and orbital computed tomography. The sequence derives from a woman between 50 and 59 years old with Graves' hyperthyroidism. Source material: blood.

The CDR3 sequence is CASSEALGGGVNYGYTF. The DNA of the CDR3 is TGTGCCAGCAGTGAAGCGCTTGGGGGAGGGGTTAACTATGGCTACACCTTC. The rearrangement joins TRBV2 to TRBJ1-2, with D perhaps matching TRBD1 (5 bases). Trimming pared 0 bases from V and 1 base from J, leaving 15 bases between. The CDR3 loop spans 17 amino acids. Per germline, CDR1 SNHLY and CDR2 FYNNEI.